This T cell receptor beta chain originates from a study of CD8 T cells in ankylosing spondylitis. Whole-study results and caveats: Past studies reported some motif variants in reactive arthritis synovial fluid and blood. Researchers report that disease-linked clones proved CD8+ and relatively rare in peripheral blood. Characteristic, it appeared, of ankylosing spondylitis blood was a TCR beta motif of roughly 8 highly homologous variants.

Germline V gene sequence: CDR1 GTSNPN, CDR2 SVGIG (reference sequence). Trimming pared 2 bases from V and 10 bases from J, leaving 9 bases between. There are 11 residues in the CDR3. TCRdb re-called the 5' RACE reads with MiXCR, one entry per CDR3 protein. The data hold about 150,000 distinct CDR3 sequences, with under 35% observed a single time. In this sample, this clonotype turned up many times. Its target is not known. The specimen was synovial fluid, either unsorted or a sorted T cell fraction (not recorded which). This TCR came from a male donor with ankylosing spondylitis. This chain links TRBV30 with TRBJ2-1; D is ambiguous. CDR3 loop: CAWSPFGEQFF. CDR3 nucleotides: TGTGCCTGGAGTCCCTTTGGGGAGCAGTTCTTC.